Listed below are T cell receptor beta chains from one sample, sequenced in a study of blood T cells in healthy people across ages. TCRdb re-analysed the 5' RACE reads in MiXCR, keeping a single row per CDR3 protein. The repertoire holds fewer than 2,000,000 distinct CDR3 sequences, roughly two fifths seen once, with roughly 23% in the top ten. The sample comprised blood. The receptors were sampled from a human donor in good health. The CDR3 runs from the conserved cysteine through the conserved F or W. The order of the fields is D gene, clone size, J gene, CDR3 length, V gene, CDR3 DNA, CDR3 protein. A D gene is named only where the DNA matches it firmly. Expanded clones are given a class, and other clones once, few, many or no size at all.

>NA|few|TRBJ1-6|14|TRBV12-5
TGTGCTAGTGGTTTTTTACGGGGGTATTCACCCCTCCACTTT
CASGFLRGYSPLHF
>NA|NA|TRBJ1-1|14|TRBV25-1
TGTGCCAGTCAACGTCCGGGGGAGAACACTGAAGCTTTCTTT
CASQRPGENTEAFF
>NA|NA|TRBJ1-6|15|TRBV9
TGTGCCAGCAGCGTAGTTCCGGGATGGGATTCACCCCTCCACTTT
CASSVVPGWDSPLHF
>TRBD1|NA|TRBJ1-1|16|TRBV11-2
TGTGCCAGCAGCCTTATTTCCGACAGGGGGAGGACTGAAGCTTTCTTT
CASSLISDRGRTEAFF
>NA|NA|TRBJ1-5|19|TRBV7-2
TGTGCCAGCAGCCCAAGACCACCAGACAGGTCTGAGGGCAATCAGCCCCAGCATTTT
CASSPRPPDRSEGNQPQHF
>NA|few|TRBJ1-5|14|TRBV6-6
TGTGCCAGCGGGAGGGCAGAAAGCAATCAGCCCCAGCATTTT
CASGRAESNQPQHF
>NA|few|TRBJ2-2|17|TRBV5-1
TGCGCCAGCAGCTTGGCCGGGCGGGGGCCGAACACCGGGGAGCTGTTTTTT
CASSLAGRGPNTGELFF
>NA|NA|TRBJ2-1|16|TRBV11-3
TGTGCCAGCAGTCCAAGAGGCATACAGGGCGGGAATGAGCAGTTCTTC
CASSPRGIQGGNEQFF
>TRBD1|few|TRBJ1-2|14|TRBV12-3/TRBV12-4
TGTGCCAGCAGTCGGACAGGGGTTTTATATGGCTACACCTTC
CASSRTGVLYGYTF
>NA|many|TRBJ2-1|14|TRBV6-6
TGTGCCAGCAGTCCGGGGAGCTCCTACAATGAGCAGTTCTTC
CASSPGSSYNEQFF
>TRBD1|few|TRBJ2-7|15|TRBV9
TGTGCCAGCAGCGTACATCCTGGACAGGGCTACGAGCAGTACTTC
CASSVHPGQGYEQYF
>TRBD2|NA|TRBJ2-3|15|TRBV28
TGTGCCAGCACTACTGACGGGGGGACCACAGATACGCAGTATTTT
CASTTDGGTTDTQYF
>NA|few|TRBJ1-2|15|TRBV7-2
TGTGCCAGCACCCCAGAGGTACAGGCTAACTATGGCTACACCTTC
CASTPEVQANYGYTF
>NA|few|TRBJ2-7|12|TRBV2
TGTGCCAGCAGGATCAATTACTACGAGCAGTACTTC
CASRINYYEQYF
>NA|NA|TRBJ2-1|17|TRBV7-2
TGTGCCAGCAGCTTAGCCCTCCGGGGGTTTGGGTACAATGAGCAGTTCTTC
CASSLALRGFGYNEQFF
>TRBD1|NA|TRBJ1-2|17|TRBV7-9
TGTGCCAGCAGCTTATATGGCCGACAGGGGACTAACTATGGCTACACCTTC
CASSLYGRQGTNYGYTF
>NA|NA|TRBJ2-1|14|TRBV5-1
TGCGCCAGCAGCTTGTCGACAGGAGTAGATGAGCAGTTCTTC
CASSLSTGVDEQFF
>TRBD1|few|TRBJ1-2|13|TRBV9
TGTGCCTCCCGGGACAGATACAACTATGGCTACACCTTC
CASRDRYNYGYTF
>NA|NA|TRBJ2-3|15|TRBV29-1
TGCAGCGTTGGCCCTCATGGGTCGAAAGAAGGAACGCAGTATTTT
CSVGPHGSKEGTQYF
>NA|NA|TRBJ1-1|14|TRBV4-1
TGCGCCAGCAGCCCCGGACGGCGCGTCCCTGAAGCTTTCTTT
CASSPGRRVPEAFF
>TRBD2|NA|TRBJ2-7|16|TRBV5-6
TGTGCCAGCAGCGGCGAAACCGGACTAGCGGTCTACGAGCAGTACTTC
CASSGETGLAVYEQYF
>NA|few|TRBJ2-5|16|TRBV7-2
TGTGCCAGCAGCTTAGGGTGGAAAGGGACCCAAGAGACCCAGTACTTC
CASSLGWKGTQETQYF
>NA|few|TRBJ2-3|15|TRBV6-1
TGTGCCAGCAAGGCGAGTTATCCTAGCACAGATACGCAGTATTTT
CASKASYPSTDTQYF
>NA|once|TRBJ2-7|17|TRBV27
TGTGCCAGCAGTTTAATTTTTGGGCCCGTATGGGTCCACGAGCAGTACTTC
CASSLIFGPVWVHEQYF
>NA|NA|TRBJ2-1|17|TRBV6-5
TGTGCCAGCAGTTACTCGTATCCTAGCGCGACCTACAATGAGCAGTTCTTC
CASSYSYPSATYNEQFF
>NA|NA|TRBJ1-1|13|TRBV27
TGTGCCAGCAGTTCGCTGGGATTCACTGAAGCTTTCTTT
CASSSLGFTEAFF
>TRBD2|NA|TRBJ2-1|14|TRBV7-9
TGTGCCAGCACCTCACGGGGGGGCCCCGGTGAGCAGTTCTTC
CASTSRGGPGEQFF
>NA|NA|TRBJ1-5|14|TRBV6-1
TGTGCCAGCAGTGAAGTGGAGCTTAATCAGCCCCAGCATTTT
CASSEVELNQPQHF
>NA|NA|TRBJ2-7|15|TRBV7-3
TGTGCCAGCAGCTTATATCCAGGAAGCCGCTACGAGCAGTACTTC
CASSLYPGSRYEQYF
>TRBD2|NA|TRBJ2-1|13|TRBV6-2/TRBV6-3
TGTGCCAGCACCGGCGGACTAGTTCCAGAGCAGTTCTTC
CASTGGLVPEQFF
>TRBD2|NA|TRBJ2-3|14|TRBV5-5
TGTGCCAGCAGCTGGAGCGGGGTGTACGATACGCAGTATTTT
CASSWSGVYDTQYF
>NA|few|TRBJ2-7|13|TRBV19
TGTGCCAGTAGTATCGGGGGTTGGAACGAGCAGTACTTC
CASSIGGWNEQYF
>NA|many|TRBJ2-7|14|TRBV12-3/TRBV12-4
TGTGCCAGCAGTCGGACAAACCTCTCCTACGAGCAGTACTTC
CASSRTNLSYEQYF
>TRBD1|once|TRBJ1-5|14|TRBV28
TGTGCTAGCGGGGACAGCCTCCTCAATCAGCCCCAGCATTTT
CASGDSLLNQPQHF
>NA|NA|TRBJ1-6|16|TRBV3-1
TGTGCCAGCAGCCGCCGGCCCTCGGGGGAGAATTCACCCCTCCACTTT
CASSRRPSGENSPLHF
>NA|NA|TRBJ1-2|13|TRBV5-4
TGTGCCAGCAGCCTCAGGGCTTTCTATGGCTACACCTTC
CASSLRAFYGYTF
>NA|NA|TRBJ2-2|14|TRBV7-3
TGTGCCAGCAGCCCTACACCAATCACCGGGGAGCTGTTTTTT
CASSPTPITGELFF
>NA|NA|TRBJ1-2|15|TRBV6-2/TRBV6-3
TGTGCCAGCAGTTATTCTCGGGAAATCAACTATGGCTACACCTTC
CASSYSREINYGYTF
>NA|NA|TRBJ2-7|16|TRBV27
TGTGCCAGCAGTTTAGGAGCCTCCCCCCCATCCTACGAGCAGTACTTC
CASSLGASPPSYEQYF
>NA|NA|TRBJ2-1|11|TRBV10-3
TGTGCCATCAGCAGTAGGAATGAGCAGTTCTTC
CAISSRNEQFF
>NA|NA|TRBJ2-3|14|TRBV30
TGTGCCTGGAAGGCAGATACCAACACAGATACGCAGTATTTT
CAWKADTNTDTQYF
>NA|many|TRBJ1-2|12|TRBV12-3/TRBV12-4
TGTGCCAGCAGTTCCGGGGGGAATGGCTACACCTTC
CASSSGGNGYTF
>NA|NA|TRBJ2-5|16|TRBV7-2
TGTGCCAGCAGCTTAGAAGGTTGGCAGGTACAAGAGACCCAGTACTTC
CASSLEGWQVQETQYF
>TRBD2|NA|TRBJ2-3|15|TRBV2
TGTGCCAGCAGTGATATTTGGGGGAGCGGGAATACGCAGTATTTT
CASSDIWGSGNTQYF
>NA|NA|TRBJ1-2|14|TRBV3-1
TGTGCCAGCAGCCCACCCGACAGGACCTATGGCTACACCTTC
CASSPPDRTYGYTF
>NA|NA|TRBJ1-2|14|TRBV5-5
TGTGCCAGCAGCCCCCAACAGGGACACTATGGCTACACCTTC
CASSPQQGHYGYTF
>NA|NA|TRBJ2-3|16|TRBV28
TGTGCCAGCAGTGCCAGGCAGGGGGGCTTCGAGGGTACGCAGTATTTT
CASSARQGGFEGTQYF
>TRBD2|few|TRBJ2-3|14|TRBV20-1
TGCAGTGCTCAAAGGGGACTAGAGACAGATACGCAGTATTTT
CSAQRGLETDTQYF
>TRBD2|NA|TRBJ2-1|20|TRBV14
TGTGCCAGCAACCAAAAAAGGACACTAGCGGGGGGTCCTCACTACAATGAGCAGTTCTTC
CASNQKRTLAGGPHYNEQFF
>NA|few|TRBJ1-2|15|TRBV19
TGTGCCAGTATCATGCGTCTGGGGCGTAACTATGGCTACACCTTC
CASIMRLGRNYGYTF
>TRBD1|NA|TRBJ2-3|14|TRBV20-1
TGCAGTGCTACGATGCGGGACAGGGCGGATACGCAGTATTTT
CSATMRDRADTQYF
>NA|NA|TRBJ2-6|16|TRBV3-1
TGTGCCAGCAGCCAAGAGGCTGGATCTGGGACCAACGTCCTGACTTTC
CASSQEAGSGTNVLTF
>NA|few|TRBJ2-1|13|TRBV28
TGTGCCACAGTGAAAGCGTTATGGAATGAGCAGTTCTTC
CATVKALWNEQFF